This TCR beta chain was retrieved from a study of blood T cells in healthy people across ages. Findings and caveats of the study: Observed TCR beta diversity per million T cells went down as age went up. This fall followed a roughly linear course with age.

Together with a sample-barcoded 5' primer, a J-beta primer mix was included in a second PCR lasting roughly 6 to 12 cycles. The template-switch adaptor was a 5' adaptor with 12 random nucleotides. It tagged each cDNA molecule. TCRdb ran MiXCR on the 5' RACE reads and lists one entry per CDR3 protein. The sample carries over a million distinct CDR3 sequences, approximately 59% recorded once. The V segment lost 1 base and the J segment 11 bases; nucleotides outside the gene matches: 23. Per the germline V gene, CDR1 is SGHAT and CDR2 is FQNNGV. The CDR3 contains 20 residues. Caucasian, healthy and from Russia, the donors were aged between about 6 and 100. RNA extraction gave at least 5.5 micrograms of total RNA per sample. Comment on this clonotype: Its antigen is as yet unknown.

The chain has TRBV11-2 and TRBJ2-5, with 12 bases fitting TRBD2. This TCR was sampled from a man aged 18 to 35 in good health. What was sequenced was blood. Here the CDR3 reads CASSLGGPSGRAVGDNEQYF. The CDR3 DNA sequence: TGTGCCAGCAGCTTAGGGGGACCTAGCGGGAGGGCCGTCGGGGACAATGAGCAGTACTTC.